The next 23 T cell receptor beta chains were all read from a single sample in a study of monozygotic twins with cystic fibrosis. Here immunoSEQ multiplex PCR was the method, and the copy in TCRdb shows in-frame clones only, minus some. The repertoire has about 9,500 clones, about 98% of them found once; the top ten carry approximately 0.22%. Material: blood. These receptors were taken from a girl between 2 and 10 years old with cystic fibrosis.

V usage is TRBV30 and J usage is TRBJ1-1, with D perhaps matching TRBD1 (5 bases). V gave up 3 bases and J gave up 5 bases, with 13 bases separating them. The CDR3 length is 13 residues. Germline assignment: CDR1 GTSNPN and CDR2 SVGIG (reference sequence). The CDR3 nucleotides read TGTGCCTGGAGCGGCCGGGGGGAAACTGAAGCTTTCTTT. Protein sequence: CAWSGRGETEAFF.

The rearrangement links TRBV7-2 to TRBJ2-3; TRBD2 aligns across 7 bases. The germline gives CDR1 SGHTA, CDR2 FQGNSA. The trim removed 5 bases at V and 4 bases at J, leaving 3 bases unmatched. The CDR3 length is 13 residues. CDR3 sequence: CASSHSGSDTQYF. Written as DNA, the CDR3 is TGTGCCAGCAGCCATAGCGGGTCAGATACGCAGTATTTT. Using reference TRBV7-2 and TRBJ2-3 for the parts outside the CDR3, the full variable domain is GAGVSQSPSNKVTEKGKDVELRCDPISGHTALYWYRQSLGQGLEFLIYFQGNSAPDKSGLPSDRFSAERTGGSVSTLTIQRTQQEDSAVYLCASSHSGSDTQYFGPGTRLTVL.

The chain is built from TRBV11-2 and TRBJ2-1; TRBD2 matches at 7 bases. V trimming: 5 bases; J trimming: 9 bases; junction bases outside the gene matches: 13. The CDR3 runs to 15 residues. Germline V lookup: CDR1 SGHAT, CDR2 FQNNGV. The CDR3 coding sequence is TGTGCCAGCAGCCCGCCTGGGAGGGCCACAGGTGAGCAGTTCTTC. It specifies CASSPPGRATGEQFF. Full variable domain (remainder filled in from reference TRBV11-2 and TRBJ2-1): EAGVAQSPRYKIIEKRQSVAFWCNPISGHATLYWYQQILGQGPKLLIQFQNNGVVDDSQLPKDRFSAERLKGVDSTLKIQPAKLEDSAVYLCASSPPGRATGEQFFGPGTRLTVL.

This sequence joins TRBV4-2 and TRBJ2-4; D gene uncertain. Trimming cost V 1 base and J 7 bases, with 14 bases left between them. Germline V gene data show CDR1 as LGHNA and CDR2 as YNFKEQ. The CDR3 is 15 residues long. The CDR3 is CASSQGMSAANIQYF. CDR3 DNA sequence: TGTGCCAGCAGCCAAGGGATGTCGGCCGCCAACATTCAGTACTTC.

V and J are TRBV19 and TRBJ2-6; TRBD1 aligns across 7 bases. V lost 4 bases to trimming and J lost 0 bases; unmatched junction nucleotides: 3. CDR1 and CDR2 from the germline V gene are LNHDA and SQIVND (reference sequence). CDR3 length equals 16 residues. The CDR3 DNA is TGTGCCAGTAGTAGGGACAGTAGCTCTGGGGCCAACGTCCTGACTTTC. Its protein product is CASSRDSSSGANVLTF.

The chain is built from TRBV19 and TRBJ2-7, with 8 bases identical to TRBD1. The V and J ends lost 3 bases and 2 bases, in that order; junction bases with no gene match: 6. CDR3 size: 15 residues. Germline loops: CDR1 LNHDA, CDR2 SQIVND (reference sequence). The CDR3: CASSIGTGSTYEQYF. CDR3 nucleotides: TGTGCCAGTAGTATTGGGACAGGATCAACCTACGAGCAGTACTTC.

The chain is built from TRBV28 and TRBJ2-1; D call uncertain. V lost 3 bases to trimming and J lost 7 bases, with 10 bases between them. The CDR3 has 13 residues. Germline loops: CDR1 MDHEN, CDR2 SYDVKM. CDR3 bases: TGTGCCAGCAGTTTGAGCGTTGGGAATGAGCAGTTCTTC. Amino acids: CASSLSVGNEQFF.

The rearrangement links TRBV18 to TRBJ1-2; D call uncertain. Germline V lookup: CDR1 KGHSH, CDR2 LQKENI. The V and J ends lost 6 bases and 8 bases respectively, with 13 bases between them. This CDR3 has 12 residues. The CDR3 loop reads CASSPDARGYTF. The CDR3 coding sequence is TGTGCCAGCTCCCCGGACGCAAGGGGCTACACCTTC.

The V gene is TRBV2, the J gene TRBJ2-1; D not resolved. CDR1 and CDR2 from the germline V gene are SNHLY and FYNNEI. The V end lost 2 bases, the J end lost 0 bases, and 8 bases lay between the germline ends. This CDR3 region has 15 residues. In DNA, the CDR3 is TGTGCCAGCAGTGAATTTAGGGACTCCTACAATGAGCAGTTCTTC. Encoded protein: CASSEFRDSYNEQFF.

V is TRBV28 and J is TRBJ2-3; 7 positions agree with TRBD1. The germline CDR1 and CDR2 sequences are MDHEN and SYDVKM. The CDR3 runs to 18 residues. The trim removed 2 bases at V and 3 bases at J, leaving 14 bases unmatched. CDR3 in DNA: TGTGCCAGCAGTTTAGTACAGGGGTCCCAACCTGGTACAGATACGCAGTATTTT. It yields the protein CASSLVQGSQPGTDTQYF.

J is TRBJ1-5 and V is TRBV19; D ambiguous. From germline, CDR1 is LNHDA and CDR2 SQIVND (reference sequence). This CDR3 has 16 amino acids. Trimming shortened V by 4 bases and J by 2 bases, and 15 bases separated the two germline ends. Here the CDR3 reads CASSTGVSGGNQPQHF. The CDR3 coding sequence is TGTGCCAGTAGTACCGGGGTGTCCGGGGGCAATCAGCCCCAGCATTTT.

The chain has TRBV6-5 and TRBJ2-7, with D uncertain. The CDR3 totals 13 residues. CDR1 and CDR2 (germline): MNHEY, SVGAGI. V lost 6 bases to trimming and J lost 5 bases, with 14 bases between them. CDR3 sequence: CASSRTVFNEQYF. The CDR3 DNA reads as TGTGCCAGCAGCAGAACGGTTTTCAACGAGCAGTACTTC.

J is TRBJ2-1 and V is TRBV6-5, with 8 bases that match TRBD2. The CDR3 is 14 residues long. Germline loops: CDR1 MNHEY, CDR2 SVGAGI. V lost 6 bases to trimming and J lost 2 bases; unmatched junction nucleotides: 3. The CDR3 DNA follows: TGTGCCAGCAGCAAACTAGCGGCCTACAATGAGCAGTTCTTC. Encoded protein: CASSKLAAYNEQFF.

This chain connects TRBV19 to TRBJ2-7, with unresolved D. CDR3 length: 14 amino acids. Trimming removed 2 bases at V and 5 bases at J, with 13 bases between. Germline V gene data show CDR1 as LNHDA and CDR2 as SQIVND (reference sequence). This chain's CDR3 is CASSITDLHHEQYF. CDR3 nucleotides: TGTGCCAGTAGTATAACCGACCTGCACCACGAGCAGTACTTC.

CDR3 amino acids: CASSPTQGYGYTF. CDR3 sequence (DNA): TGTGCCAGCAGCCCGACACAGGGATATGGCTACACCTTC. The rearrangement links TRBV7-2 to TRBJ1-2; D is perhaps TRBD1 (6 bases). CDR3 length: 13 residues. Germline V gene lookup returns CDR1 SGHTA and CDR2 FQGNSA. Trimming left V 5 bases short and J 5 bases short, with 12 bases between.

On this clone: One junction end disagrees with the germline gene, perhaps due to a read error. The chain has TRBV6-1 and TRBJ1-1; D gene unclear. This CDR3 is built from 13 residues. Germline V lookup: CDR1 MNHNS, CDR2 SASEGT. The CDR3 nucleotides read TGTGCCAGCAGTGACGGGCGGAACACTAAAGCTTTCTTT. It codes for CASSDGRNTKAFF.

This chain uses TRBV6-5 with TRBJ2-1; TRBD1 is a possible D gene (5 bases). The germline gives CDR1 MNHEY, CDR2 SVGAGI. With 5 bases removed from V and 3 bases from J, the gap between germline ends came to 14 bases. The CDR3 runs 15 residues. CDR3 residues: CASSPDRTFYNEQFF. DNA of the CDR3: TGTGCCAGCAGTCCTGACAGAACATTCTACAATGAGCAGTTCTTC.

The V call is TRBV5-1, the J call TRBJ1-1, with 11 bases aligning to TRBD1. Germline assignment: CDR1 SGHRS and CDR2 YFSETQ. The CDR3 sequence is 16 residues long. V lost 0 bases to trimming and J lost 0 bases; unmatched junction nucleotides: 1. CDR3 amino acids: CASSLGDRGMNTEAFF. CDR3 DNA sequence: TGCGCCAGCAGCTTGGGGGACAGGGGGATGAACACTGAAGCTTTCTTT.

The chain employs TRBV10-3 and TRBJ2-2; D gene ambiguous. Germline V lookup: CDR1 ENHRY, CDR2 SYGVKD. The CDR3 spans 16 residues. V dropped 3 bases and J dropped 4 bases, with 15 bases sitting between them. CDR3 DNA: TGTGCCATCAGTGACCCGGGCTCCCGCGGCACCGGGGAGCTGTTTTTT. Encoded protein: CAISDPGSRGTGELFF.

This chain links TRBV30 with TRBJ1-2; the D is unclear. The CDR3 spans 12 residues. The V end was cut by 2 bases, the J end by 4 bases, with 8 bases between. Per the germline V gene, CDR1 is GTSNPN and CDR2 is SVGIG (reference sequence). CDR3 region: CAWSPNLYGYTF. CDR3 in DNA: TGTGCCTGGAGTCCCAACCTCTATGGCTACACCTTC.

CDR3 sequence reads: CASSFVGDGANVLTF. As DNA, the CDR3 is TGCGCCAGCAGCTTCGTGGGGGATGGGGCCAACGTCCTGACTTTC. V usage is TRBV5-1 and J usage is TRBJ2-6; either TRBD1 or TRBD2 may fit D (5 bases each). Germline V lookup: CDR1 SGHRS, CDR2 YFSETQ. V was trimmed by 2 bases and J by 3 bases, leaving 9 bases between them. The CDR3 runs to 15 residues.

V is TRBV28 and J is TRBJ2-7, with 7 bases fitting TRBD2. Germline CDR1 is MDHEN and CDR2 is SYDVKM. The CDR3 covers 19 residues. The V segment lost 3 bases and the J segment 0 bases; nucleotides outside the gene matches: 17. As DNA, the CDR3 is TGTGCCAGCAGTTTCGGGGCGGGAGATACAATATTGAGCTCCTACGAGCAGTACTTC. Protein product: CASSFGAGDTILSSYEQYF.

The J gene is TRBJ2-7, the V gene TRBV28; 9 positions agree with TRBD2. CDR1 MDHEN and CDR2 SYDVKM come from the germline V gene. With V trimmed by 5 bases and J by 4 bases, 12 bases remained unmatched. This CDR3 spans 16 amino acids. CDR3 amino acids: CASSLRGREGLYEQYF. As DNA, the CDR3 is TGTGCCAGCAGTCTGCGGGGGCGGGAGGGCCTGTACGAGCAGTACTTC.